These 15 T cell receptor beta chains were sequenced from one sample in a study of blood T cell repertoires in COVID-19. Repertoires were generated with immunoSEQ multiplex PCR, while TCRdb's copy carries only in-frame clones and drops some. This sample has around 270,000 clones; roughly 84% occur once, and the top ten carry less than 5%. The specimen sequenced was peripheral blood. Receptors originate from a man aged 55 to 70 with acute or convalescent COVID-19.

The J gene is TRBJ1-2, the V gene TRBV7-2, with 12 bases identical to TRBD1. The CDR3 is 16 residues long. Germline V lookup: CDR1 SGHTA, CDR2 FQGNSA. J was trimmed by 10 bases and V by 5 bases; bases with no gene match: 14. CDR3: CASSKRSSGTGGDYTF. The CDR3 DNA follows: TGTGCCAGCAGCAAAAGGTCCTCCGGGACAGGGGGCGACTACACCTTC.

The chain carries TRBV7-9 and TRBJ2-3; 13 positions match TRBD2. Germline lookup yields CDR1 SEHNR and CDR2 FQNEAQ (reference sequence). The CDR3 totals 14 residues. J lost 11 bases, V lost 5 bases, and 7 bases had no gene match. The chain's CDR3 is CASSRLAGGPEQYF. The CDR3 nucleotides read TGTGCCAGCAGCCGACTAGCGGGAGGCCCAGAGCAGTATTTT.

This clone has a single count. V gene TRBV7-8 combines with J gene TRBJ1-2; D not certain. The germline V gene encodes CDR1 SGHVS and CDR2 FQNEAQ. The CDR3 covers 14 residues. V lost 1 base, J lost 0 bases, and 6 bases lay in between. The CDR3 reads CASSLGQTNYGYTF. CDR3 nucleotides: TGTGCCAGCAGCTTAGGTCAGACTAACTATGGCTACACCTTC.

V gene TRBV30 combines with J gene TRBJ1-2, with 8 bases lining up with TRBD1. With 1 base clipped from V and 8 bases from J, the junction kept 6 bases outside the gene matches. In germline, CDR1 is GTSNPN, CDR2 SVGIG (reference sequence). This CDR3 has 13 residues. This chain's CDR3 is CAWSGQGLGGYTF. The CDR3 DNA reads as TGTGCCTGGAGTGGACAGGGGCTGGGGGGCTACACCTTC.

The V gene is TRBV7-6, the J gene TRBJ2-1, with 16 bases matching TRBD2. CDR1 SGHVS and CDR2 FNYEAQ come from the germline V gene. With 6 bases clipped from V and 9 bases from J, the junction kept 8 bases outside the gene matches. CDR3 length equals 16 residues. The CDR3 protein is CASSISGTSGGAEQFF. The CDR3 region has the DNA TGTGCCAGCAGTATTTCGGGGACTAGCGGGGGGGCTGAGCAGTTCTTC.

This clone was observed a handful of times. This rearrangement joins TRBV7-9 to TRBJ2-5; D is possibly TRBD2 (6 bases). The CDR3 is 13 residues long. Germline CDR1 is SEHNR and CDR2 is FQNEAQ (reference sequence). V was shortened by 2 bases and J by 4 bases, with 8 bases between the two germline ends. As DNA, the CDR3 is TGTGCCAGCAGCTTAATGGGGGGAGAGACCCAGTACTTC. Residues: CASSLMGGETQYF.

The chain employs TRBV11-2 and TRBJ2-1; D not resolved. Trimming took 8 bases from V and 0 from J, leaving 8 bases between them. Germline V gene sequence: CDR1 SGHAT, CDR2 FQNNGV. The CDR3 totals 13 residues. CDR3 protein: CASGASSYNEQFF. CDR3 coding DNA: TGTGCCAGCGGCGCTAGCTCCTACAATGAGCAGTTCTTC.

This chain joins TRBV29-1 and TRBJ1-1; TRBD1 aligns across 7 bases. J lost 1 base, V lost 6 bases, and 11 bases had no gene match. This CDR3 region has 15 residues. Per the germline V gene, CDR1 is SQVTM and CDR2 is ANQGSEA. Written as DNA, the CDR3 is TGCAGCGTCCCCCAGGGGGAACGGAAGAACACTGAAGCTTTCTTT. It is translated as CSVPQGERKNTEAFF.

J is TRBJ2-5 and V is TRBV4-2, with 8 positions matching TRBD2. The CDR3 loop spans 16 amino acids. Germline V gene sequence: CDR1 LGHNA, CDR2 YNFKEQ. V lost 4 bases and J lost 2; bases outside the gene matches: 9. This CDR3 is CASSPTAGGAQETQYF. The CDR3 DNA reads TGTGCCAGCAGCCCTACGGCGGGAGGAGCACAAGAGACCCAGTACTTC.

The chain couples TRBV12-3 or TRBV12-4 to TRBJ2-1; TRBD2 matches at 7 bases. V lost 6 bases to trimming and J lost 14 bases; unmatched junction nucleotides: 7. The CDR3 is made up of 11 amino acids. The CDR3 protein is CASSLGTTKFF. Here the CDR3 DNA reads TGTGCCAGCAGCCTCGGGACTACTAAGTTCTTC.

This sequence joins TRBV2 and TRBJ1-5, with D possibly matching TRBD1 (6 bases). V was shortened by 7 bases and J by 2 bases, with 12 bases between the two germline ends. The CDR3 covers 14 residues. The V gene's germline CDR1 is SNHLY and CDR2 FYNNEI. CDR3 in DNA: TGTGCCAGCAACAGGGAGGGGGGCAATCAGCCCCAGCATTTT. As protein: CASNREGGNQPQHF.

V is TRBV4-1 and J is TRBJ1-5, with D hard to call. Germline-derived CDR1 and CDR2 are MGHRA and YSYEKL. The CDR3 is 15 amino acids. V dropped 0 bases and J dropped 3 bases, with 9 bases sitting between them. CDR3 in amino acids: CASSQEPGINQPQHF. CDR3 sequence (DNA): TGCGCCAGCAGCCAAGAACCCGGGATCAATCAGCCCCAGCATTTT.

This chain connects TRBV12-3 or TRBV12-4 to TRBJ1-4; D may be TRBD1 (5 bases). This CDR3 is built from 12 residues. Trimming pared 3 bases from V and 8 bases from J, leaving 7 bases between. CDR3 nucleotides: TGTGCCAGCAGTTTCAGGGTCGAAAAACTGTTTTTT. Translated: CASSFRVEKLFF.

The CDR3 protein is CASSLDRVVAPQYF. CDR3 nucleotide sequence: TGCGCCAGCAGCTTGGACAGGGTAGTTGCTCCGCAGTACTTC. The chain links TRBV5-1 to TRBJ2-7; possible D gene TRBD1, 6 bases. The CDR3 is 14 residues long. CDR1 is SGHRS and CDR2 is YFSETQ in the germline V gene. The germline V and J ends were trimmed by 0 bases and 9 bases, with 16 bases remaining between them.

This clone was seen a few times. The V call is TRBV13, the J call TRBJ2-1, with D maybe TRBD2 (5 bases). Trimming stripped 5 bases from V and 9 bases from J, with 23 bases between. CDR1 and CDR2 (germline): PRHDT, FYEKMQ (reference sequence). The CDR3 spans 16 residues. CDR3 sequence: CASSPGEYHLAGEQFF. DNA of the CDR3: TGTGCCAGCAGCCCCGGTGAGTACCACCTAGCCGGTGAGCAGTTCTTC.